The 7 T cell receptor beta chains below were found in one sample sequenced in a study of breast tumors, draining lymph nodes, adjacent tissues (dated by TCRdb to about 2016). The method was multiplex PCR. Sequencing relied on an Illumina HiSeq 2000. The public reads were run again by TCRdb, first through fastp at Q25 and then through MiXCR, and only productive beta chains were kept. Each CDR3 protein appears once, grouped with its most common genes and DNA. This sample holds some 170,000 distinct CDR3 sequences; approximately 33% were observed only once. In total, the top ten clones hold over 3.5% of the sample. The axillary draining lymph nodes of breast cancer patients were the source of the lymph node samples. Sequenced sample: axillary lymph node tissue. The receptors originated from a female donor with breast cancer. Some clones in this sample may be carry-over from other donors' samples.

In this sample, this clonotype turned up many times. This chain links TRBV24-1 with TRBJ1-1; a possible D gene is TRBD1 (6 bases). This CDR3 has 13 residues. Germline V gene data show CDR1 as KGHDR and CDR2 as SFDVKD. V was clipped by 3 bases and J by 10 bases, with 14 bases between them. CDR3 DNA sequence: TGTGCCACCAGTGATACAGGGTCTCCTTTAGCTTTCTTT. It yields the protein CATSDTGSPLAFF.

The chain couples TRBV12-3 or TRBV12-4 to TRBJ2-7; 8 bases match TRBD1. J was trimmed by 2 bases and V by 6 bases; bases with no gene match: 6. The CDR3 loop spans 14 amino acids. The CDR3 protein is CASSSGQATYEQYF. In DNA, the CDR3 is TGTGCCAGCAGCTCGGGACAGGCGACCTACGAGCAGTACTTC.

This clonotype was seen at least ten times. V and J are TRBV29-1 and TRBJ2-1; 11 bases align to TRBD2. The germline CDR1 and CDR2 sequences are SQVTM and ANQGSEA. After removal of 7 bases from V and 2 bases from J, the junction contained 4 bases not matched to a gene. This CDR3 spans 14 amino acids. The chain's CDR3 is CSGGTSGPYNEQFF. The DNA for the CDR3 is TGCAGCGGCGGGACTAGCGGCCCCTACAATGAGCAGTTCTTC.

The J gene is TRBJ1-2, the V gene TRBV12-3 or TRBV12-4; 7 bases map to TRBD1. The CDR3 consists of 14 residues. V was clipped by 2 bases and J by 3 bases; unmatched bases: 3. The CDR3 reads CASSLSQGYYGYTF. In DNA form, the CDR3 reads TGTGCCAGCAGTTTATCACAGGGGTACTATGGCTACACCTTC.

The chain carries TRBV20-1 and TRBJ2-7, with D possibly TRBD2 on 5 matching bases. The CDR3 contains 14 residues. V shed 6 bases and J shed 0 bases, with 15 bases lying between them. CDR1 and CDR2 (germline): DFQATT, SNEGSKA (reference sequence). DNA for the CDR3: TGCAGTGCGCACGGACTGGGGAGCTCCTACGAGCAGTACTTC. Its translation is CSAHGLGSSYEQYF.

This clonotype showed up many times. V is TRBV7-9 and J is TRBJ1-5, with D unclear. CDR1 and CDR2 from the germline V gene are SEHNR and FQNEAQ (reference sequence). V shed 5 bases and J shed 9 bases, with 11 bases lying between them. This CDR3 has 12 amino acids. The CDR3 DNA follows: TGTGCCAGCAGCACGACGGGGTCGCCCCAGCATTTT. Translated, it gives CASSTTGSPQHF.

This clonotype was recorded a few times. This chain's CDR3 is CASSGGTLTEAFF. The CDR3 DNA reads as TGTGCCAGCAGTGGAGGGACTTTAACTGAAGCTTTCTTT. This chain uses TRBV2 with TRBJ1-1, with D maybe TRBD1 (5 bases). Per germline, CDR1 SNHLY and CDR2 FYNNEI. Between the trimmed V and J ends, which lost 4 bases and 5 bases, there was a span of 11 bases. The CDR3 runs to 13 residues. Full variable domain (remainder filled in from reference TRBV2 and TRBJ1-1): EPEVTQTPSHQVTQMGQEVILRCVPISNHLYFYWYRQILGQKVEFLVSFYNNEISEKSEIFDDQFSVERPDGSNFTLKIRSTKLEDSAMYFCASSGGTLTEAFFGQGTRLTVV.